At least ten counts were recorded for the clone carrying this TCR beta chain. Its antigen is undetermined. This sample's TCRbeta library carried unique molecular identifier barcodes. TCRdb reprocessed the PCR reads via MiXCR and lists one record per CDR3 protein. Of some 550,000 distinct CDR3 sequences listed, 20% to 25% were seen once; the top ten hold 13% to 15%. The data were obtained in a study of T-cell reconstitution after alpha-beta-depleted transplantation in children. Study-wide results and limits: T cells produced anew were the main source of T-cell counts and diversity one year after transplant. At around two months after transplant, the alpha-beta T cells were reportedly derived from several hundred expanded clones that came from non-depleted graft cells. Recipient T cells and thymic progenitors that survived were the source of the high TCRbeta diversity seen at day 60 in some patients.

The source is a boy in the first two years of life who had a stem cell transplant for acute myeloid leukemia, so the T cells may come from the graft donor. Sequencing was performed on PBMCs, mostly from graft donor cells, taken 360 days after TCRalphabeta/CD19-depleted stem cell transplant.

The chain's CDR3 is CSARGWLDTEAFF. The CDR3 DNA sequence: TGCAGTGCTAGAGGATGGTTGGACACTGAAGCTTTCTTT. The V and J genes are TRBV20-1 and TRBJ1-1; no reliable D call. The CDR3 spans 13 residues. Germline V gene lookup returns CDR1 DFQATT and CDR2 SNEGSKA (reference sequence). Deletions cut 1 base from V and 3 bases from J, with 9 bases between.